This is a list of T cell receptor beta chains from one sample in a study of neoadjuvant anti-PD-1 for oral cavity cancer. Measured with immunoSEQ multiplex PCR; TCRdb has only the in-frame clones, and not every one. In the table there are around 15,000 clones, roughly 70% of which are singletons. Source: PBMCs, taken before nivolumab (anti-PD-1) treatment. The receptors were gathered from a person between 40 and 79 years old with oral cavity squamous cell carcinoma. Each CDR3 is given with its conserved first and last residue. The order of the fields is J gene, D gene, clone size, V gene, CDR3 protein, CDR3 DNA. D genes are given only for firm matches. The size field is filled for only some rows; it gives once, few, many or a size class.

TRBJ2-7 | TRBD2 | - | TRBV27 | CASSPASGRAREQYF | TGTGCCAGCAGTCCAGCTAGCGGGAGGGCCCGCGAGCAGTACTTC
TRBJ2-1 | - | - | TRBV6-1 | CASSEKGGHEQFF | TGTGCCAGCAGTGAAAAGGGGGGACATGAGCAGTTCTTC
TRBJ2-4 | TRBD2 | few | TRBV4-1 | CASSTKKVGLAVAKNIQYF | TGCGCCAGCAGCACCAAGAAAGTGGGACTAGCAGTAGCCAAAAACATTCAGTACTTC
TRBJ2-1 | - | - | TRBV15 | CATSRALSMRHTTIKQFF | TGTGCCACCAGCAGAGCTTTATCGATGAGACACACTACTATAAAGCAGTTCTTC
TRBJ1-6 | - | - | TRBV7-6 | CASSSPGKNSPLHF | TGTGCCAGCAGCTCACCTGGAAAGAATTCACCCCTCCACTTT
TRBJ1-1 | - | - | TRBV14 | CASSRTAGSTEAFF | TGTGCCAGCAGCCGAACGGCGGGGAGCACTGAAGCTTTCTTT
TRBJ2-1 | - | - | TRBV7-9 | CASSLVSAKSSYNEQFF | TGTGCCAGCAGCTTAGTTTCGGCGAAAAGCTCCTACAATGAGCAGTTCTTC
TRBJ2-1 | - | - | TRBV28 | CASSKGDGKSYNEQFF | TGTGCCAGCAGCAAGGGGGACGGGAAATCCTACAATGAGCAGTTCTTC
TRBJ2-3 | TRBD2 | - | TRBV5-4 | CASSSGRAGYTDTQYF | TGTGCCAGCAGCTCAGGGAGGGCAGGTTACACAGATACGCAGTATTTT
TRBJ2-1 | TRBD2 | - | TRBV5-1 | CASRIAGGYNEQFF | TGCGCCAGCAGAATAGCGGGGGGATACAATGAGCAGTTCTTC
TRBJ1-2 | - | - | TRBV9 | CASSVGVGGMNYGYTF | TGTGCCAGCAGCGTAGGTGTGGGGGGGATGAACTATGGCTACACCTTC
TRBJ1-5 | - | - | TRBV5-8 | CASSFGPDQPQHF | TGTGCCAGCAGCTTCGGGCCCGATCAGCCCCAGCATTTT
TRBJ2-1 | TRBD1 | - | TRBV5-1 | CASKNAGGYEQFF | TGCGCCAGCAAAAACGCAGGGGGCTATGAGCAGTTCTTC